This passage covers 19 T cell receptor beta chains from one sample sequenced in a study of blood T cell repertoires in COVID-19. Sequencing was performed with immunoSEQ multiplex PCR; in TCRdb, only in-frame clones are kept and a portion is missing. The table shows some 200,000 clones, with 80% to 90% occurring only once. Sequencing was carried out using PBMCs or T cells enriched from blood (not recorded which). The receptor source for this set is a young man with acute COVID-19.

The genes are TRBV6-5 and TRBJ1-1; tentative D call: TRBD1 (6 bases). CDR1 and CDR2 (germline): MNHEY, SVGAGI. V lost 11 bases to trimming and J lost 4 bases, with 17 bases between them. The CDR3 is 13 amino acids. The CDR3 spells CAGGRDMGTEAFF. Here the CDR3 DNA reads TGTGCCGGGGGGAGGGACATGGGCACTGAAGCTTTCTTT.

The chain employs TRBV7-9 and TRBJ2-3; TRBD1 matches 7 bases. Germline-derived CDR1 and CDR2 are SEHNR and FQNEAQ (reference sequence). CDR3 size: 13 residues. V shed 8 bases and J 2 bases; nucleotides not matched to a gene: 4. The CDR3 DNA sequence: TGTGCCAGCGGGACAGCCAACACAGATACGCAGTATTTT. This encodes CASGTANTDTQYF.

The chain joins TRBV7-8 to TRBJ2-7, with D perhaps TRBD1 (6 bases). CDR3 length equals 13 residues. Germline lookup yields CDR1 SGHVS and CDR2 FQNEAQ. Deletions cut 4 bases from V and 6 bases from J, with 13 bases between. The CDR3 is CASSSQGPSEQYF. CDR3 nucleotide sequence: TGTGCCAGCAGCTCCCAGGGGCCTAGCGAGCAGTACTTC.

The chain joins TRBV19 to TRBJ2-2; perhaps TRBD1 as D (5 bases). CDR1 LNHDA and CDR2 SQIVND come from the germline V gene (reference sequence). The V end lost 3 bases, the J end lost 3 bases, and 17 bases lay between the germline ends. This CDR3 has 17 amino acids. The DNA of the CDR3 is TGTGCCAGTAGTATTGCCGTGGCAGGGTGGTACACCGGGGAGCTGTTTTTT. This sequence encodes CASSIAVAGWYTGELFF.

The chain carries TRBV25-1 and TRBJ1-2; D call uncertain. The CDR3 runs to 13 residues. With 8 bases removed from V and 8 bases from J, the gap between germline ends came to 18 bases. Per germline, CDR1 MGHDK and CDR2 SYGVNS. CDR3 bases: TGTGCCAGCTCCATAAAAAACAGCTACGGCTACACCTTC. Its translation is CASSIKNSYGYTF.

V and J are TRBV27 and TRBJ1-2; 7 bases are a match to TRBD1. The CDR3 loop spans 13 amino acids. V lost 6 bases to trimming and J lost 8 bases; unmatched junction nucleotides: 9. CDR1 is MNHEY and CDR2 is SMNVEV in the germline V gene (reference sequence). The CDR3 protein is CASSHEGAGGYTF. CDR3 bases: TGTGCCAGCAGCCACGAGGGGGCAGGGGGCTACACCTTC.

Regarding this clone: This same CDR3 is encoded by further DNA sequences in the sample. The V gene is TRBV29-1, the J gene TRBJ1-2; the match to TRBD1 covers 8 bases. The V gene's germline CDR1 is SQVTM and CDR2 ANQGSEA. The CDR3 is 12 amino acids. V gave up 6 bases and J gave up 6 bases; unmatched junction bases: 6. The CDR3 sequence is CSVAQGAHGYTF. CDR3 DNA: TGCAGCGTGGCGCAGGGGGCGCATGGCTACACCTTC.

The chain combines TRBV5-1 with TRBJ1-1; D is ambiguous. The CDR3 loop spans 14 amino acids. V lost 0 bases and J lost 4, with 10 bases in between. Per the germline V gene, CDR1 is SGHRS and CDR2 is YFSETQ. The CDR3 region is CASSLGQSGTEAFF. Written as DNA, the CDR3 is TGCGCCAGCAGCTTGGGGCAGTCTGGCACTGAAGCTTTCTTT.

This chain joins TRBV7-6 and TRBJ2-2, with 9 bases lining up with TRBD1. Trimming cost V 1 base and J 6 bases; bases outside gene matches: 6. The length of the CDR3 is 16 residues. Germline assignment: CDR1 SGHVS and CDR2 FNYEAQ. CDR3 in DNA: TGTGCCAGCAGCTTAGGGACAGGGGTCCGCCCCGGGGAGCTGTTTTTT. Its translation is CASSLGTGVRPGELFF. Full variable domain (missing parts from reference TRBV7-6 and TRBJ2-2): GAGVSQSPRYKVTKRGQDVALRCDPISGHVSLYWYRQALGQGPEFLTYFNYEAQQDKSGLPNDRFSAERPEGSISTLTIQRTEQRDSAMYRCASSLGTGVRPGELFFGEGSRLTVL.

The V call is TRBV7-9, the J call TRBJ2-1; 9 bases are shared with TRBD2. Germline assignment: CDR1 SEHNR and CDR2 FQNEAQ (reference sequence). The CDR3 contains 15 residues. J was trimmed by 8 bases and V by 0 bases; bases with no gene match: 5. Here the CDR3 reads CASSLALGTSYEQFF. The CDR3 DNA sequence: TGTGCCAGCAGCTTAGCGCTAGGGACTAGCTATGAGCAGTTCTTC.

This sequence joins TRBV25-1 and TRBJ2-7, with 8 bases matching TRBD1. This CDR3 region has 14 residues. The ends lost 5 bases at V and 5 bases at J; junction bases unmatched: 8. Germline CDR1 and CDR2: MGHDK and SYGVNS. In nucleotides, the CDR3 is TGTGCCAGCAGTTACGCCACAGGGGGAGACGAGCAGTACTTC. Its protein is CASSYATGGDEQYF.

The rearrangement uses TRBV28 and TRBJ2-6, with D unresolved. V lost 5 bases and J 1 base, leaving 21 bases between the germline ends. This CDR3 spans 19 amino acids. From germline, CDR1 is MDHEN and CDR2 SYDVKM. CDR3 residues: CASSGSGSSPSSGANVLTF. Here the CDR3 DNA reads TGTGCCAGCAGTGGATCCGGGTCCAGTCCTTCATCTGGGGCCAACGTCCTGACTTTC.

The rearrangement uses TRBV5-5 and TRBJ1-5; D unclear. Germline V gene data show CDR1 as SGHKS and CDR2 as YYEKEE (reference sequence). Trimming stripped 1 base from V and 0 bases from J, with 20 bases between. The CDR3 is made up of 19 amino acids. The CDR3, as DNA: TGTGCCAGCAGCTTGCGGATCTCGTTAGGAGGGAATAGCAATCAGCCCCAGCATTTT. It encodes CASSLRISLGGNSNQPQHF.

V is TRBV4-1 and J is TRBJ2-5; 10 positions agree with TRBD2. The CDR3 has 17 residues. Losses at the gene ends were 0 bases for V and 1 base for J; bases not matched to a gene: 5. Looked up from germline, CDR1 is MGHRA and CDR2 is YSYEKL. CDR3 sequence (DNA): TGCGCCAGCAGCCAAGAGGAAAGCGGGAGGGGCCAAGAGACCCAGTACTTC. Protein: CASSQEESGRGQETQYF.

This rearrangement joins TRBV5-6 to TRBJ1-5, with 11 bases identical to TRBD1. Germline V gene data show CDR1 as SGHDT and CDR2 as YYEEEE. CDR3 length: 17 amino acids. The trim removed 4 bases at V and 1 base at J, leaving 7 bases unmatched. The CDR3 region is CASSPRTGGGSNQPQHF. CDR3 in DNA: TGTGCCAGCAGCCCCCGGACAGGGGGCGGGAGCAATCAGCCCCAGCATTTT.

This chain joins TRBV15 and TRBJ1-4; 7 nucleotides align to TRBD1. The germline V gene encodes CDR1 LNHNV and CDR2 YYDKDF (reference sequence). The CDR3 is 14 amino acids. The ends lost 6 bases at V and 8 bases at J; junction bases unmatched: 9. CDR3 protein: CATSGRTGQEKLFF. The CDR3 DNA reads TGTGCCACCAGTGGACGGACAGGCCAGGAAAAACTGTTTTTT.

The chain carries TRBV5-8 and TRBJ1-1, with 7 bases fitting TRBD1. CDR1 is SGHTS, CDR2 YDEGEE, per germline. Trimming at V came to 10 bases and at J to 1 base, leaving 7 bases not matched to a gene. This CDR3 contains 13 residues. The CDR3 DNA follows: TGTGCCGGCTACAGGGGATCGAACACTGAAGCTTTCTTT. Translating it yields CAGYRGSNTEAFF. The full variable domain, its missing parts supplied by reference TRBV5-8 and TRBJ1-1, is EAGVTQSPTHLIKTRGQQATLRCSPISGHTSVYWYQQALGLGLQFLLWYDEGEERNRGNFPPRFSGRQFPNYSSELNVNALELEDSALYLCAGYRGSNTEAFFGQGTRLTVV.

The chain couples TRBV7-2 to TRBJ1-2, with D possibly matching TRBD1 (6 bases). Germline V gene sequence: CDR1 SGHTA, CDR2 FQGNSA. The ends were cut back, 4 bases at V and 8 bases at J, with 20 bases in the middle. This CDR3 region has 15 residues. CDR3 loop: CASSSYSLGQRGYTF. Here the CDR3 DNA reads TGTGCCAGCAGCTCGTATTCCCTAGGACAGCGAGGCTACACCTTC.

J is TRBJ2-7 and V is TRBV5-5, with 7 bases that match TRBD1. This CDR3 is built from 14 residues. The germline CDR1 and CDR2 sequences are SGHKS and YYEKEE (reference sequence). Trimming at V came to 1 base and at J to 2 bases, leaving 3 bases not matched to a gene. CDR3 sequence (DNA): TGTGCCAGCAGCTTGTTCCAGGGGGCCTACGAGCAGTACTTC. It encodes CASSLFQGAYEQYF.